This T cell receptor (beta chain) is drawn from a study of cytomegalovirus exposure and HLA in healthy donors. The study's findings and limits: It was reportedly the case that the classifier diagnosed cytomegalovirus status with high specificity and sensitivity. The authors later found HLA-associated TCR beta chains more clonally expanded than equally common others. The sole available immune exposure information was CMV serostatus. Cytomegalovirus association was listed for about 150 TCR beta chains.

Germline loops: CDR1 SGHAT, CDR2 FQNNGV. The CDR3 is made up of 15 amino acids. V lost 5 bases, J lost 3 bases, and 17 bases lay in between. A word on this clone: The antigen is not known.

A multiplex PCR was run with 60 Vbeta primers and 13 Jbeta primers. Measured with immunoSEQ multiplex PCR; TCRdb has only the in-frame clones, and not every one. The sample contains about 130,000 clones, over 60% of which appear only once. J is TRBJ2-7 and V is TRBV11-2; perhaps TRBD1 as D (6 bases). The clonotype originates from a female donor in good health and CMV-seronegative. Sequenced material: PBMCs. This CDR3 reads CASSLRRTGNYEQYF. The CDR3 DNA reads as TGTGCCAGCAGCCTAAGACGAACAGGGAACTACGAGCAGTACTTC.